The T cell receptor beta chain described here comes from a study of naive and memory T cell subsets. V was cut by 5 bases and J by 3 bases, with 7 bases left in between. From germline, CDR1 is MNHNY and CDR2 SVGAGI (reference sequence). CDR3 size: 12 residues. TCR cDNA received a 3' ligated oligonucleotide that carried a UMI. This clonotype was observed at least ten times. Four PCR rounds used nested alpha and beta constant region primers plus the SP2 primer. Using its own MiXCR run on the 5' RACE reads, TCRdb lists one record per CDR3 protein. Found here are roughly 60,000 distinct CDR3 sequences, 7.2% of them singletons; the top ten hold more than 9.5%.

This TCR was sampled from a male donor in good health. J is TRBJ1-1 and V is TRBV6-6, with unresolved D. Here the CDR3 reads CASSDPDTEAFF. The DNA of the CDR3 is TGTGCCAGCAGTGACCCAGACACTGAAGCTTTCTTT.